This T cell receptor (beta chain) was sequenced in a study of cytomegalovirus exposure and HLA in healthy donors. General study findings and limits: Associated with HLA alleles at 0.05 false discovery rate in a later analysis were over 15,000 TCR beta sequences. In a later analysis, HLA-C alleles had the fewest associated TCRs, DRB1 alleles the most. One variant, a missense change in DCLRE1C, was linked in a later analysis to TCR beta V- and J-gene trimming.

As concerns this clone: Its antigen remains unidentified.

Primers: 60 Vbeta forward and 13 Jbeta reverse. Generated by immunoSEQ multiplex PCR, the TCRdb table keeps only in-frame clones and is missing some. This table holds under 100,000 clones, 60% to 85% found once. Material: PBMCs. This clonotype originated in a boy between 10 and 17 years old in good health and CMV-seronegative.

For the CDR3, the DNA is TGTGCCTGGAGCGGGACAGGGACCTATAGCTCCTATAATTCACCCCTCCACTTT. Encoded protein: CAWSGTGTYSSYNSPLHF. The gene calls are TRBV30 and TRBJ1-6, with 9 nucleotides matching TRBD1. V was clipped by 3 bases and J by 0 bases; unmatched bases: 9. The CDR3 length is 18 residues. Per the germline V gene, CDR1 is GTSNPN and CDR2 is SVGIG (reference sequence).